This T cell receptor beta chain derives from a study of glioma-infiltrating T cells after dendritic cell vaccination. Study-level background: Monocyte-derived dendritic cells, cultured seven days with IL-4 and GM-CSF, were pulsed with autologous tumor lysate.

Repertoires were generated with immunoSEQ multiplex PCR, while TCRdb's copy carries only in-frame clones and drops some. Among around 100,000 clones listed, over 80% were seen once. Stated time point: after dendritic cell vaccination, including at tumor progression/relapse. The V gene's germline CDR1 is SGHKS and CDR2 YYEKEE (reference sequence). This CDR3 has 15 residues. V was pared by 4 bases and J by 0 bases, with 11 bases between. The clonotype originates from a human donor with glioblastoma. This chain connects TRBV5-5 to TRBJ2-1; D gene uncertain. The sequencing used blood, collected after dendritic cell vaccination. The CDR3 loop is CASSLEPHSYNEQFF. Here the CDR3 DNA reads TGTGCCAGCAGCCTCGAGCCCCACTCCTACAATGAGCAGTTCTTC. Variable domain in full (rest from reference TRBV5-5 and TRBJ2-1): DAGVTQSPTHLIKTRGQQVTLRCSPISGHKSVSWYQQVLGQGPQFIFQYYEKEERGRGNFPDRFSARQFPNYSSELNVNALLLGDSALYLCASSLEPHSYNEQFFGPGTRLTVL.